The T cell receptor (beta chain) described here comes from a study of patients and donors after allogeneic stem cell transplantation. Germline V gene sequence: CDR1 KGHDR, CDR2 SFDVKD. CDR3 length equals 13 residues. Deletions cut 4 bases from V and 4 bases from J, with 10 bases between. TCRdb redid the calling of the RT-PCR reads with MiXCR, one entry per CDR3 protein. Found here are 410,000 or so distinct CDR3 sequences, 16% of them singletons; the top ten hold 7% to 7.5%. This TCR was recovered from a human donor who was either an allogeneic HSCT recipient or a stem cell or donor lymphocyte infusion donor (not recorded which). It is not recorded whose cells these are; they may come from a transplant donor. Sequencing input: blood, either unsorted or a sorted T cell fraction (not recorded which). The V call is TRBV24-1, the J call TRBJ2-7; tentative D call: TRBD2 (5 bases). As DNA, the CDR3 is TGTGCCACCAGTGACCCCGGGAATTACGAGCAGTACTTC. It yields the protein CATSDPGNYEQYF.